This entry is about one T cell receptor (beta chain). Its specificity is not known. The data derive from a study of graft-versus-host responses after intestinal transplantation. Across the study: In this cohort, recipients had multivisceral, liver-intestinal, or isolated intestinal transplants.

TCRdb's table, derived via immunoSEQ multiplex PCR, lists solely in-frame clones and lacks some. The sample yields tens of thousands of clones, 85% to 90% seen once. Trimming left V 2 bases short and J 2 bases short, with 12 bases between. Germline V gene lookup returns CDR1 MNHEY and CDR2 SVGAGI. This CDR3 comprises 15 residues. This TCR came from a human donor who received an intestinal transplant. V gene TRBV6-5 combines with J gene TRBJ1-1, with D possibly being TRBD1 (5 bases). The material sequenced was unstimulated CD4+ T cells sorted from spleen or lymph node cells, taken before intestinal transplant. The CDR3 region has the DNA TGTGCCAGCAGTTACATGGGGGAGGGAAACACTGAAGCTTTCTTT. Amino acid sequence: CASSYMGEGNTEAFF.